This is a list of T cell receptor beta chains from one sample in a study of blood T cell repertoires in COVID-19. Using immunoSEQ multiplex PCR, the repertoire was profiled, and TCRdb retains in-frame clones only, with some absent. The sample consists of approximately 30,000 clones, roughly nine tenths of them appearing once. What was sequenced was peripheral blood. The receptors stem from a human donor in a cohort sampled during active COVID-19. The CDR3 runs from the conserved cysteine through the conserved F or W. Fields, in order: D gene, clone size, V gene, J gene, CDR3 DNA, CDR3 protein. D genes are given only for firm matches. The size entry is marked missing in some rows and otherwise reads once, few, many or a size class.

D gene: TRBD1; clone size: .; V gene: TRBV24-1; J gene: TRBJ2-1; CDR3 DNA: TGTGCCACCAGTGATCTTAACACAGGGGGGACGTACAATGAGCAGTTCTTC; CDR3 protein: CATSDLNTGGTYNEQFF
D gene: TRBD2; clone size: .; V gene: TRBV7-2; J gene: TRBJ2-3; CDR3 DNA: TGTGCCAGCAGCTTGACTAGCGGGGCCCCGGGGGATACGCAGTATTTT; CDR3 protein: CASSLTSGAPGDTQYF
D gene: .; clone size: .; V gene: TRBV5-6; J gene: TRBJ1-4; CDR3 DNA: TGTGCCAGCAGACATCCAGAAAAACTGTTTTTT; CDR3 protein: CASRHPEKLFF
D gene: TRBD1; clone size: .; V gene: TRBV19; J gene: TRBJ1-1; CDR3 DNA: TGTGCCAGTAGTACACAGGGGGCGTCCACTGAAGCTTTCTTT; CDR3 protein: CASSTQGASTEAFF
D gene: .; clone size: .; V gene: TRBV4-2; J gene: TRBJ2-5; CDR3 DNA: TGTGCCAGCAGCCCCCGGGTCCAGCTACAAGAGACCCAGTACTTC; CDR3 protein: CASSPRVQLQETQYF
D gene: .; clone size: .; V gene: TRBV24-1; J gene: TRBJ1-2; CDR3 DNA: TGTGCCACCAGTGACAGGGGATGGTATGGCTACACCTTC; CDR3 protein: CATSDRGWYGYTF
D gene: TRBD2; clone size: .; V gene: TRBV3-1/TRBV3-2; J gene: TRBJ2-5; CDR3 DNA: TGTGCCAGCAGTCCGACTAGCGGGATGACGGGAGAGACCCAGTACTTC; CDR3 protein: CASSPTSGMTGETQYF
D gene: .; clone size: .; V gene: TRBV2; J gene: TRBJ1-6; CDR3 DNA: TGTGCCAGCAGTGAAGCTAGTTCACCCCTCCACTTT; CDR3 protein: CASSEASSPLHF
D gene: .; clone size: .; V gene: TRBV3-1/TRBV3-2; J gene: TRBJ2-2; CDR3 DNA: TGTGCCAGCAGCCTTAGCCCCGGGGAGCTGTTTTTT; CDR3 protein: CASSLSPGELFF
D gene: .; clone size: .; V gene: TRBV4-2; J gene: TRBJ2-2; CDR3 DNA: TGTGCCAGCAGCCCCCTATGGACTCTGAACACCGGGGAGCTGTTTTTT; CDR3 protein: CASSPLWTLNTGELFF
D gene: TRBD1; clone size: .; V gene: TRBV7-3; J gene: TRBJ2-1; CDR3 DNA: TGTGCCAGCAGCCCGGGACAGGGCAACAATGAGCAGTTCTTC; CDR3 protein: CASSPGQGNNEQFF
D gene: TRBD2; clone size: .; V gene: TRBV5-1; J gene: TRBJ2-1; CDR3 DNA: TGCGCCAGCAGCTTGGTAGCGGGGGGGCCCAATGAGCAGTTCTTC; CDR3 protein: CASSLVAGGPNEQFF
D gene: TRBD2; clone size: once; V gene: TRBV5-1; J gene: TRBJ2-3; CDR3 DNA: TGCGCCAGCAGCTTGGGGTCGGGAGGAGGGACAGATACGCAGTATTTT; CDR3 protein: CASSLGSGGGTDTQYF
D gene: .; clone size: .; V gene: TRBV5-3; J gene: TRBJ1-5; CDR3 DNA: TGTGCCAGAAGCTTGTCTTGTCAGTTCAATCAGCCCCAGCATTTT; CDR3 protein: CARSLSCQFNQPQHF
D gene: .; clone size: .; V gene: TRBV19; J gene: TRBJ1-2; CDR3 DNA: TGTGCCAGTACCGCCGACACGCGCATCTATGGCTACACCTTC; CDR3 protein: CASTADTRIYGYTF
D gene: .; clone size: .; V gene: TRBV5-1; J gene: TRBJ2-5; CDR3 DNA: TGCGCCAGCAGCTTGGCCGGGGGTTATAGAGAGACCCAGTACTTC; CDR3 protein: CASSLAGGYRETQYF
D gene: TRBD1; clone size: .; V gene: TRBV19; J gene: TRBJ2-4; CDR3 DNA: TGTGCCAGTAGTACGGACAGGACCCCACCGGGGATTCAGTACTTC; CDR3 protein: CASSTDRTPPGIQYF
D gene: .; clone size: .; V gene: TRBV7-9; J gene: TRBJ1-2; CDR3 DNA: TGTGCCAGCAGCTTAGCCTGGACAGACCTATCCGGCTACACCTTC; CDR3 protein: CASSLAWTDLSGYTF
D gene: TRBD1; clone size: once; V gene: TRBV10-2; J gene: TRBJ2-5; CDR3 DNA: TGCGCCAGCAGCGTACAGGGGGAGACCCAGTACTTC; CDR3 protein: CASSVQGETQYF
D gene: .; clone size: .; V gene: TRBV6-6; J gene: TRBJ2-3; CDR3 DNA: TGTGCCAGCAGTTACGATCGGGATACGCAGTATTTT; CDR3 protein: CASSYDRDTQYF
D gene: .; clone size: once; V gene: TRBV3-1/TRBV3-2; J gene: TRBJ1-2; CDR3 DNA: TGTGCCAGCAGCCGCCACAGGTCCCAGCTCACCTTC; CDR3 protein: CASSRHRSQLTF
D gene: .; clone size: .; V gene: TRBV5-1; J gene: TRBJ2-5; CDR3 DNA: TGCGCCAGCAGCTTGGCCGGGGGGCCGGGGGAGACCCAGTACTTC; CDR3 protein: CASSLAGGPGETQYF
D gene: .; clone size: .; V gene: TRBV6-6; J gene: TRBJ2-2; CDR3 DNA: TGTGCCAGCAGTGGATTCACAGGGATAGGCGGGGAGCTGTTTTTT; CDR3 protein: CASSGFTGIGGELFF
D gene: .; clone size: .; V gene: TRBV10-3; J gene: TRBJ1-4; CDR3 DNA: TGTGCCATCAGTGGGGGCCCAACTAATGAAAAACTGTTTTTT; CDR3 protein: CAISGGPTNEKLFF
D gene: .; clone size: .; V gene: TRBV6-2/TRBV6-3; J gene: TRBJ2-2; CDR3 DNA: TGTGCCAGCAGTTGGCTTTCAGGGGCCCTTGCCGGGGAGCTGTTTTTT; CDR3 protein: CASSWLSGALAGELFF
D gene: .; clone size: .; V gene: TRBV4-1; J gene: TRBJ2-3; CDR3 DNA: TGCGCCAGCAGCCAAGAGGGGGGTCTCAAAGATACGCAGTATTTT; CDR3 protein: CASSQEGGLKDTQYF
D gene: TRBD2; clone size: .; V gene: TRBV6-2/TRBV6-3; J gene: TRBJ2-1; CDR3 DNA: TGTGCCAGCAGTTCGAGGACTAGGGGTTTTCGGGAGCAGTTCTTC; CDR3 protein: CASSSRTRGFREQFF
D gene: .; clone size: .; V gene: TRBV30; J gene: TRBJ1-2; CDR3 DNA: TGTGCCGCTGGGGCCGCGGGCTACACCTTC; CDR3 protein: CAAGAAGYTF
D gene: TRBD1; clone size: .; V gene: TRBV5-6; J gene: TRBJ1-2; CDR3 DNA: TGTGCCAGCAGCTTGGGGGGACAGGGGAACTATGGCTACACCTTC; CDR3 protein: CASSLGGQGNYGYTF
D gene: TRBD1; clone size: .; V gene: TRBV5-1; J gene: TRBJ1-1; CDR3 DNA: TGCGCCAGCAGCTCGGGACAGCCGAACACTGAAGCTTTCTTT; CDR3 protein: CASSSGQPNTEAFF
D gene: .; clone size: .; V gene: TRBV5-4; J gene: TRBJ2-5; CDR3 DNA: TGTGCCAGCAGCTTAGACAGGCTGAAGACCCAGTACTTC; CDR3 protein: CASSLDRLKTQYF
D gene: TRBD2; clone size: once; V gene: TRBV6-5; J gene: TRBJ2-2; CDR3 DNA: TGTGCCAGCAGTTGGATAGCGGGGGGGCTTGCCGGGGAGCTGTTTTTT; CDR3 protein: CASSWIAGGLAGELFF
D gene: .; clone size: .; V gene: TRBV6-2/TRBV6-3; J gene: TRBJ2-3; CDR3 DNA: TGTGCCAGCAGTTACGGTGGAGCGGATAGCACAGATACGCAGTATTTT; CDR3 protein: CASSYGGADSTDTQYF
D gene: TRBD2; clone size: .; V gene: TRBV6-2/TRBV6-3; J gene: TRBJ2-1; CDR3 DNA: TGTGCCAGCAGCCAAATCGGGACTATGGTTTACAATGAGCAGTTCTTC; CDR3 protein: CASSQIGTMVYNEQFF
D gene: .; clone size: .; V gene: TRBV7-3; J gene: TRBJ1-6; CDR3 DNA: TGTGCCAGCGCTGTCTCCGCGGGGGAAAATTCACCCCTCCACTTT; CDR3 protein: CASAVSAGENSPLHF
D gene: .; clone size: .; V gene: TRBV12-1; J gene: TRBJ1-2; CDR3 DNA: TGTGCCAGCAGCTTACGGGACAGGTGGCACTATGGCTACACCTTC; CDR3 protein: CASSLRDRWHYGYTF
D gene: .; clone size: .; V gene: TRBV12-5; J gene: TRBJ2-1; CDR3 DNA: TGTGCTAGTGGTTTGACCCGCGGGGAGAGTCGGAAGTTCTTC; CDR3 protein: CASGLTRGESRKFF
D gene: TRBD2; clone size: once; V gene: TRBV11-2; J gene: TRBJ2-5; CDR3 DNA: TGTGCCAGCAGCTTACTTCTAGCTAGCGGGGCTCAAGAGACCCAGTACTTC; CDR3 protein: CASSLLLASGAQETQYF
D gene: .; clone size: .; V gene: TRBV28; J gene: TRBJ2-1; CDR3 DNA: TGTGCCAGCAGTTTAAGACTAAATACAGGGTTAGGGGAGCAGTTCTTC; CDR3 protein: CASSLRLNTGLGEQFF
D gene: TRBD1; clone size: .; V gene: TRBV12-3/TRBV12-4; J gene: TRBJ1-1; CDR3 DNA: TGTGCCACCAGGACAGGACTCGAAGCTTTCTTT; CDR3 protein: CATRTGLEAFF
D gene: TRBD1; clone size: .; V gene: TRBV10-2; J gene: TRBJ1-1; CDR3 DNA: TGCGCCAGCAGTGGGGGACAGCACACGGAGAACACTGAAGCTTTCTTT; CDR3 protein: CASSGGQHTENTEAFF
D gene: TRBD1; clone size: .; V gene: TRBV4-1; J gene: TRBJ1-6; CDR3 DNA: TGCGCCAGCAGCCAGATTACCTCGGCAGGGGGTGATTCACCCCTCCACTTT; CDR3 protein: CASSQITSAGGDSPLHF
D gene: .; clone size: .; V gene: TRBV11-2; J gene: TRBJ2-1; CDR3 DNA: TGTGCCAGCAGCTTTACGACGGTAGCGTACAATGAGCAGTTCTTC; CDR3 protein: CASSFTTVAYNEQFF
D gene: TRBD1; clone size: .; V gene: TRBV19; J gene: TRBJ1-1; CDR3 DNA: TGTGCCAGCTCCCAACAGGGGGCTAGCACTGAAGCTTTCTTT; CDR3 protein: CASSQQGASTEAFF
D gene: .; clone size: once; V gene: TRBV3-1/TRBV3-2; J gene: TRBJ1-1; CDR3 DNA: TGTGCCAGCAGCCCCGTCCTAGGGGCATCAGGAGCTTTCTTT; CDR3 protein: CASSPVLGASGAFF
D gene: .; clone size: .; V gene: TRBV14; J gene: TRBJ1-2; CDR3 DNA: TGTGCCAGCAGCCCCGCGGTCATTTATGGCTACACCTTC; CDR3 protein: CASSPAVIYGYTF
D gene: TRBD1; clone size: .; V gene: TRBV3-1/TRBV3-2; J gene: TRBJ1-3; CDR3 DNA: TGTGCCAGCAGCCGGACAGGGGGGAACACCATATATTTT; CDR3 protein: CASSRTGGNTIYF
D gene: .; clone size: .; V gene: TRBV7-8; J gene: TRBJ2-3; CDR3 DNA: TGTGCCAGCAGCTTAGAGGGACAAATCACAGATACGCAGTATTTT; CDR3 protein: CASSLEGQITDTQYF
D gene: .; clone size: .; V gene: TRBV4-3; J gene: TRBJ2-2; CDR3 DNA: TGCGCCAGCAGCCAAGGGACAGCTGCCGGGGAGCTGTTTTTT; CDR3 protein: CASSQGTAAGELFF
D gene: .; clone size: .; V gene: TRBV30; J gene: TRBJ1-5; CDR3 DNA: TGTGCCTGGAGTGCCCTCGACCAGGGGACTCAGCCCCAGCATTTT; CDR3 protein: CAWSALDQGTQPQHF
D gene: TRBD1; clone size: .; V gene: TRBV28; J gene: TRBJ1-6; CDR3 DNA: TGTGCCAGCGGGACGGGACAGGGATATAATTCACCCCTCCACTTT; CDR3 protein: CASGTGQGYNSPLHF
D gene: .; clone size: .; V gene: TRBV18; J gene: TRBJ2-6; CDR3 DNA: TGTGCCAGCTCACCAATTAGGGGGTCTGGGGCCAACGTCCTGACTTTC; CDR3 protein: CASSPIRGSGANVLTF
D gene: .; clone size: .; V gene: TRBV11-3; J gene: TRBJ2-5; CDR3 DNA: TGTGCCAGCAGCTCGACTGAGGAGGAGACCCAGTACTTC; CDR3 protein: CASSSTEEETQYF
D gene: .; clone size: .; V gene: TRBV19; J gene: TRBJ1-1; CDR3 DNA: TGTGCCAGCCCCAGTGGTACTGAAGCTTTCTTT; CDR3 protein: CASPSGTEAFF
D gene: TRBD1; clone size: .; V gene: TRBV27; J gene: TRBJ1-5; CDR3 DNA: TGTGCCAACCGGGACAGGAGCAATCAGCCCCAGCATTTT; CDR3 protein: CANRDRSNQPQHF